Following are 23 T cell receptor beta chains from one sample sequenced in a study of T-cell memory formation after mild COVID-19. TCRdb reprocessed the 5' RACE reads with MiXCR, giving one entry per CDR3 protein. Of over 120,000 distinct CDR3 sequences listed, approximately 21% are singletons. Sample: PBMCs or a T cell subset sorted from them (not recorded which). These TCRs come from an adult woman who had mild COVID-19 (a few samples of this study predate the infection). Cell type and time point are not known.

The V gene is TRBV20-1, the J gene TRBJ1-1; 8 bases align to TRBD1. This CDR3 is built from 15 residues. CDR1 is DFQATT, CDR2 SNEGSKA, per germline (reference sequence). V lost 1 base to trimming and J lost 2 bases; unmatched junction nucleotides: 6. This CDR3 reads CSARVPGTGNTEAFF. The CDR3 DNA sequence: TGCAGTGCTAGAGTTCCCGGGACAGGTAACACTGAAGCTTTCTTT.

The chain carries TRBV19 and TRBJ1-5, with 10 positions matching TRBD1. This CDR3 spans 19 amino acids. With V trimmed by 1 base and J by 0 bases, 9 bases remained unmatched. CDR1 and CDR2 (germline): LNHDA, SQIVND (reference sequence). The CDR3 region is CASSIGLGTGAYSNQPQHF. DNA for the CDR3: TGTGCCAGTAGTATAGGCCTCGGGACAGGGGCCTATAGCAATCAGCCCCAGCATTTT.

The chain recombines TRBV29-1 with TRBJ2-7; 12 bases map to TRBD1. Germline loops: CDR1 SQVTM, CDR2 ANQGSEA. V lost 7 bases to trimming and J lost 6 bases; unmatched junction nucleotides: 4. The CDR3 consists of 12 residues. CDR3 amino acids: CSGGQGAFEQYF. The DNA of the CDR3 is TGCAGCGGGGGACAGGGGGCGTTCGAGCAGTACTTC.

CDR3 sequence reads: CASSWDRSTDTQYF. DNA of the CDR3: TGCGCCAGCAGCTGGGACAGGTCCACAGATACGCAGTATTTT. The chain couples TRBV5-1 to TRBJ2-3; TRBD1 agrees at 8 bases. The CDR3 covers 14 residues. V lost 3 bases to trimming and J lost 2 bases; unmatched junction nucleotides: 2. Germline V lookup: CDR1 SGHRS, CDR2 YFSETQ.

This clonotype was observed a handful of times. The V and J genes are TRBV18 and TRBJ2-7; 11 bases fit TRBD2. Per germline, CDR1 KGHSH and CDR2 LQKENI. J was trimmed by 1 base and V by 3 bases; bases with no gene match: 8. The CDR3 consists of 17 residues. In DNA form, the CDR3 reads TGTGCCAGCTCACCTTTTTCCGGGACTAGCGGATCCTACGAGCAGTACTTC. It codes for CASSPFSGTSGSYEQYF.

The chain has TRBV20-1 and TRBJ1-1, with 9 nucleotides matching TRBD1. V lost 2 bases, J lost 5 bases, and 9 bases stayed unmatched. Germline assignment: CDR1 DFQATT and CDR2 SNEGSKA (reference sequence). The CDR3 has 15 amino acids. The CDR3 loop reads CSARYRGRVKTEAFF. Here the CDR3 DNA reads TGCAGTGCTAGATACAGGGGGCGCGTTAAAACTGAAGCTTTCTTT.

The chain uses TRBV12-3 or TRBV12-4 and TRBJ1-5, with TRBD1 matching over 8 bases. The CDR3 spans 14 residues. The trim removed 5 bases at V and 5 bases at J, leaving 5 bases unmatched. CDR3 loop: CASSQVTGDQPQHF. CDR3 nucleotide sequence: TGTGCCAGCAGTCAAGTGACAGGGGATCAGCCCCAGCATTTT.

The rearrangement links TRBV3-1 to TRBJ2-3, with unresolved D. Germline lookup yields CDR1 LGHDT and CDR2 YNNKEL (reference sequence). V shed 4 bases and J shed 3 bases, with 5 bases lying between them. The CDR3 length is 12 residues. CDR3 amino acids: CASSLMTDTQYF. The CDR3 region has the DNA TGTGCCAGCAGCCTTATGACAGATACGCAGTATTTT.

This clonotype showed up just a few times. The chain employs TRBV5-1 and TRBJ2-2; D is perhaps TRBD1 (5 bases). This CDR3 is 16 amino acids long. The V gene lost 0 bases and the J gene lost 4 bases, with 13 bases spanning the gap. The germline V gene encodes CDR1 SGHRS and CDR2 YFSETQ. The CDR3 DNA follows: TGCGCCAGCAGCTTGGGTTTGGGGCAAACCACCGGGGAGCTGTTTTTT. Its translation is CASSLGLGQTTGELFF.

In its sample, this clonotype was seen a few times. The chain has TRBV10-3 and TRBJ2-7; 12 bases are a match to TRBD1. In germline, CDR1 is ENHRY, CDR2 SYGVKD. The CDR3 contains 15 residues. V lost 7 bases and J lost 3; bases outside the gene matches: 7. CDR3 nucleotides: TGTGCCATCAATGGGGGACAGGGGGCTAACTACGAGCAGTACTTC. This gives the protein CAINGGQGANYEQYF.

The chain joins TRBV7-8 to TRBJ2-5; TRBD1 aligns across 7 bases. V lost 4 bases and J lost 5; bases outside the gene matches: 7. Germline V lookup: CDR1 SGHVS, CDR2 FQNEAQ. The CDR3 sequence is 14 residues long. The CDR3 region is CASSSHRTGETQYF. The CDR3 DNA reads as TGTGCCAGCAGCTCTCACCGGACAGGCGAGACCCAGTACTTC.

This clonotype was seen a handful of times. This chain connects TRBV11-2 to TRBJ2-1, with 7 bases aligning to TRBD1. The V gene end was trimmed by 3 bases and the J gene end by 9 bases; junction bases not matched to a gene: 5. The germline V gene has CDR1 SGHAT and CDR2 FQNNGV. The CDR3 loop spans 13 amino acids. The CDR3 loop is CASSFDRAAEQFF. In DNA, the CDR3 is TGTGCCAGCAGCTTCGACAGGGCCGCTGAGCAGTTCTTC. The variable domain in full, completed from reference TRBV11-2 and TRBJ2-1, reads EAGVAQSPRYKIIEKRQSVAFWCNPISGHATLYWYQQILGQGPKLLIQFQNNGVVDDSQLPKDRFSAERLKGVDSTLKIQPAKLEDSAVYLCASSFDRAAEQFFGPGTRLTVL.

The chain combines TRBV29-1 with TRBJ1-1; 9 bases are shared with TRBD1. With V trimmed by 7 bases and J by 1 base, 1 base remained unmatched. This CDR3 comprises 12 residues. Germline loops: CDR1 SQVTM, CDR2 ANQGSEA. DNA for the CDR3: TGCAGCGGGGGACAGGGGAACACTGAAGCTTTCTTT. This codes for CSGGQGNTEAFF.

This clonotype occurred many times. The chain uses TRBV10-3 and TRBJ2-1; TRBD1 matches 7 bases. This CDR3 has 14 amino acids. Germline-derived CDR1 and CDR2 are ENHRY and SYGVKD. V dropped 4 bases and J dropped 5; count of bases not matched to a gene: 5. This CDR3 is CAISAKGADNEQFF. The CDR3 DNA reads TGTGCCATCAGTGCAAAGGGGGCGGACAATGAGCAGTTCTTC.

CDR3 region: CSALLLGAGVYNEQFF. The CDR3 DNA reads TGCAGTGCTTTACTTCTGGGGGCGGGAGTATACAATGAGCAGTTCTTC. The V call is TRBV20-1, the J call TRBJ2-1; D is possibly TRBD2 (7 bases). Germline CDR1 and CDR2: DFQATT and SNEGSKA (reference sequence). Trimming cost V 5 bases and J 4 bases, with 21 bases left between them. The CDR3 spans 16 residues.

The V call is TRBV20-1, the J call TRBJ2-7; 15 bases are a match to TRBD2. The CDR3 contains 14 residues. Germline trimming cut 4 bases from V and 6 bases from J; bases unmatched to any gene: 4. The germline V gene encodes CDR1 DFQATT and CDR2 SNEGSKA (reference sequence). Here the CDR3 DNA reads TGCAGTGCTACAGGGACTAGCGGGAGGATCGAGCAGTACTTC. Translating gives CSATGTSGRIEQYF.

This clonotype was seen only a few times. V usage is TRBV20-1 and J usage is TRBJ1-1; 7 bases align to TRBD1. The germline V gene has CDR1 DFQATT and CDR2 SNEGSKA (reference sequence). The V and J ends lost 0 bases and 10 bases, in that order; junction bases with no gene match: 2. This CDR3 spans 11 amino acids. This CDR3 is CSARDPGGAFF. The CDR3 DNA reads TGCAGTGCTAGAGATCCAGGGGGAGCTTTCTTT.

The sample holds many counts of this clonotype. The chain combines TRBV24-1 with TRBJ1-2, with TRBD1 identical over 7 bases. This CDR3 has 14 residues. The ends lost 5 bases at V and 4 bases at J; junction bases unmatched: 6. Germline V lookup: CDR1 KGHDR, CDR2 SFDVKD. CDR3 nucleotide sequence: TGTGCCACCAGTGCCTCGGGACAGATCTATGGCTACACCTTC. Protein sequence: CATSASGQIYGYTF.

CDR3 nucleotides: TGTGCCAGCAGCTCCGGACTAGCGGGGAGGGAGACCCAGTACTTC. Amino acids: CASSSGLAGRETQYF. The V and J genes are TRBV7-9 and TRBJ2-5, with 12 bases lining up with TRBD2. Germline V CDR1 and CDR2: SEHNR, FQNEAQ (reference sequence). This CDR3 spans 15 amino acids. The trim removed 4 bases at V and 5 bases at J, leaving 5 bases unmatched.

The chain uses TRBV5-1 and TRBJ1-4; 7 bases align to TRBD1. CDR3 length: 15 amino acids. The ends lost 6 bases at V and 3 bases at J; junction bases unmatched: 8. The germline CDR1 and CDR2 sequences are SGHRS and YFSETQ. CDR3 DNA: TGCGCCAGCACCAGGGGGTCAGTGGCTAATGAAAAACTGTTTTTT. Its translation is CASTRGSVANEKLFF. Full variable domain (outside the CDR3, taken from reference TRBV5-1 and TRBJ1-4): KAGVTQTPRYLIKTRGQQVTLSCSPISGHRSVSWYQQTPGQGLQFLFEYFSETQRNKGNFPGRFSGRQFSNSRSEMNVSTLELGDSALYLCASTRGSVANEKLFFGSGTQLSVL.

This clonotype was seen more than once but under ten times. This sequence joins TRBV5-1 and TRBJ2-3; TRBD2 aligns across 8 bases. The trim removed 2 bases at V and 3 bases at J, leaving 8 bases unmatched. CDR1 and CDR2 (germline): SGHRS, YFSETQ. CDR3 length: 16 amino acids. The CDR3 nucleotides are TGCGCCAGCAGCTTACTCCTTAGCGGGAAAACAGATACGCAGTATTTT. Protein product: CASSLLLSGKTDTQYF.

V and J are TRBV5-1 and TRBJ1-2; D call uncertain. Germline V lookup: CDR1 SGHRS, CDR2 YFSETQ. The CDR3 runs to 12 residues. Trimming removed 4 bases at V and 8 bases at J, with 12 bases between. CDR3: CASSQRRGGYTF. The CDR3 DNA reads TGCGCCAGCAGCCAGAGACGCGGCGGCTACACCTTC.

The V call is TRBV5-1, the J call TRBJ2-5; D is perhaps TRBD1 (6 bases). Germline CDR1 is SGHRS and CDR2 is YFSETQ. V dropped 2 bases and J dropped 1 base, with 12 bases sitting between them. The CDR3 is 15 residues long. CDR3 amino acids: CASSFGRGAQETQYF. DNA of the CDR3: TGCGCCAGCAGCTTCGGCAGGGGAGCCCAAGAGACCCAGTACTTC.